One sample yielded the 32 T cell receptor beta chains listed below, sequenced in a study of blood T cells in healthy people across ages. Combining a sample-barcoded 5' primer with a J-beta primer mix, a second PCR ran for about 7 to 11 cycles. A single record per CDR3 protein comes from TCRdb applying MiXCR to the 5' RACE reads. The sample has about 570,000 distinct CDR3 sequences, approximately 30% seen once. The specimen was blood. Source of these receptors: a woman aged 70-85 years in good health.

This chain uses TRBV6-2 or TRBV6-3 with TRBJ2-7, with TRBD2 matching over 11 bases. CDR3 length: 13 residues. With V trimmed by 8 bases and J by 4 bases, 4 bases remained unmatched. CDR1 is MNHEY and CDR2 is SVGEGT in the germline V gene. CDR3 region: CASRLAGIYEQYF. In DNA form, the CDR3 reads TGTGCCAGCCGACTAGCGGGGATATACGAGCAGTACTTC.

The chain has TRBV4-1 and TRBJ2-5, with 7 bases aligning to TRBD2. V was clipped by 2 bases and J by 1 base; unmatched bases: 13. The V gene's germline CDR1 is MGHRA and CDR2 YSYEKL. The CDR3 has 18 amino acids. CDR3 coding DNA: TGCGCCAGCAGCCAATCGTCCTCGCGGGGGAGTTCCCAAGAGACCCAGTACTTC. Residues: CASSQSSSRGSSQETQYF.

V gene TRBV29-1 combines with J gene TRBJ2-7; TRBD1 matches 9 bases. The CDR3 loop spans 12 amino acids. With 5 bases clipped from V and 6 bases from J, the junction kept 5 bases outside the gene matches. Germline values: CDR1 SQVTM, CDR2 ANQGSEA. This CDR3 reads CSVYRGLGEQYF. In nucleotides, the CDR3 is TGCAGCGTTTACAGGGGGCTCGGCGAGCAGTACTTC.

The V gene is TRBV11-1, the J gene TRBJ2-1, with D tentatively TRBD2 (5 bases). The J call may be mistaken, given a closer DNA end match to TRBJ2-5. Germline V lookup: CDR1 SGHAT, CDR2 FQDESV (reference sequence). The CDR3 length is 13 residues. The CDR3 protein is CASSFGPAGAQYF. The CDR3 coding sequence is TGTGCCAGCAGCTTTGGCCCAGCCGGGGCCCAGTACTTC.

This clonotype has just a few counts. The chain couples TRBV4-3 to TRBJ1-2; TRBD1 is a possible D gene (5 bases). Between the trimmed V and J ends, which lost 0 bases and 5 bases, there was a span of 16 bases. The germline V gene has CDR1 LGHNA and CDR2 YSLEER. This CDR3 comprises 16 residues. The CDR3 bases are TGCGCCAGCAGCCAAGATAGGGGACCGCAACTTTATGGCTACACCTTC. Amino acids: CASSQDRGPQLYGYTF.

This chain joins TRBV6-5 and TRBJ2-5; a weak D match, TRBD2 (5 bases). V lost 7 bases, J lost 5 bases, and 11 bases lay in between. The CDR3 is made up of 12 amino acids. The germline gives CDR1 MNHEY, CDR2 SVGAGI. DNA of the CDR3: TGTGCCAGCATCTCTTCGGGGGAGACCCAGTACTTC. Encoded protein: CASISSGETQYF.

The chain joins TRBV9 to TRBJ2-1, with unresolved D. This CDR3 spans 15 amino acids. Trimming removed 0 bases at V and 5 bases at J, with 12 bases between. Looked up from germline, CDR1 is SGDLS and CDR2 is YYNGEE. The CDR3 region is CASSVAVSLNNEQFF. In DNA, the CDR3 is TGTGCCAGCAGCGTAGCTGTCAGCCTAAACAATGAGCAGTTCTTC.

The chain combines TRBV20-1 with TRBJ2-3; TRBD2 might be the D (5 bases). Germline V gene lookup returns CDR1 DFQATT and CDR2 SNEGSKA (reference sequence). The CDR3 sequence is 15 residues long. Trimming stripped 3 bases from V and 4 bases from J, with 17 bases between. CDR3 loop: CSASQLASRPDTQYF. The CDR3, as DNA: TGCAGTGCTAGTCAGCTCGCTAGCAGGCCAGATACGCAGTATTTT.

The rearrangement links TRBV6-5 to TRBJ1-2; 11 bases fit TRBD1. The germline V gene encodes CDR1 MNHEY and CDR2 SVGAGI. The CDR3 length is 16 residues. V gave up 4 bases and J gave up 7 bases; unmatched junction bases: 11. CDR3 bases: TGTGCCAGCAGTTCCAGACGGACAGGGGGCGTAGGTGGCTACACCTTC. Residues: CASSSRRTGGVGGYTF.

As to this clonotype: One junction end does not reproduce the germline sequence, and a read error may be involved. CDR3 loop: CAGSGQGYEQYF. The CDR3 region has the DNA TGTGCCGGCAGTGGACAGGGCTACGAGCAGTACTTC. The V and J genes are TRBV2 and TRBJ2-7, with 8 bases aligning to TRBD1. The CDR3 is 12 amino acids. The germline V gene has CDR1 SNHLY and CDR2 FYNNEI.

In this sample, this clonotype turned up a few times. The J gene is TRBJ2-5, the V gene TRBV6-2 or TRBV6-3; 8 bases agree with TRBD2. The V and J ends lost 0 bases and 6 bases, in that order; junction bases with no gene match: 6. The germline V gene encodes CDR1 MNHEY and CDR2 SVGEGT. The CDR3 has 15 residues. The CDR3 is CASSYSASGGKTQYF. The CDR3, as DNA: TGTGCCAGCAGTTACTCGGCCAGCGGGGGAAAGACCCAGTACTTC.

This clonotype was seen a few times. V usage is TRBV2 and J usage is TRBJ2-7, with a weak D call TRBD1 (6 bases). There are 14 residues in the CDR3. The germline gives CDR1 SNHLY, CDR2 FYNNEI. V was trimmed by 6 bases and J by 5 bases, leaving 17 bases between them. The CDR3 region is CASRMQGRKDEQYF. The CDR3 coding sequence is TGTGCCAGCAGAATGCAGGGGCGTAAGGACGAGCAGTACTTC.

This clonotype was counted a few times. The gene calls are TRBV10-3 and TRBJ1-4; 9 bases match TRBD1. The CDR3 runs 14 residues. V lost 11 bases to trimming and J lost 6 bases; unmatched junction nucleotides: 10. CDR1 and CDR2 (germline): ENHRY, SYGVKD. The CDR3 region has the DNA TGTGCCTCGAACGCCGGGACAGGGCATGAAAAACTGTTTTTT. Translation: CASNAGTGHEKLFF.

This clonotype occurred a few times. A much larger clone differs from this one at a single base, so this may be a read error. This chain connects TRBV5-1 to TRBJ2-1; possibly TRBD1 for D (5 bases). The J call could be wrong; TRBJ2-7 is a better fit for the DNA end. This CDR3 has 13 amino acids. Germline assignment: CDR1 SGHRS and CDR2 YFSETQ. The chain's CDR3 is CVSSLSQGYEQYF. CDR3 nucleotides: TGCGTCAGCAGCTTGAGTCAGGGCTACGAGCAGTACTTC.

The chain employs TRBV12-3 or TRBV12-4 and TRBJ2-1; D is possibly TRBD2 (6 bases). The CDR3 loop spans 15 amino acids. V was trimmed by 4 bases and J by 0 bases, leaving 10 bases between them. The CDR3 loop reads CASSWDSSSYNEQFF. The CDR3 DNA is TGTGCCAGCAGTTGGGACTCCAGCTCCTACAATGAGCAGTTCTTC.

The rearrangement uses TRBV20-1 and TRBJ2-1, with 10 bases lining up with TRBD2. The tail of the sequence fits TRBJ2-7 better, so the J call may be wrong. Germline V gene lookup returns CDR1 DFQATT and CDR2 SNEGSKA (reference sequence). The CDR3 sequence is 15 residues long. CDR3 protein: CSARDPLAGSYEQYF. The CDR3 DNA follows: TGCAGTGCTAGAGACCCACTAGCGGGATCCTACGAGCAGTACTTC.

The CDR3 loop reads CASSQGYNSPLHF. The CDR3 nucleotides are TGCGCCAGCAGCCAAGGTTATAATTCACCCCTCCACTTT. The rearrangement uses TRBV4-3 and TRBJ1-6; unclear D gene. The CDR3 loop spans 13 amino acids. Trimming left V 1 base short and J 4 bases short, with 2 bases between. The V gene's germline CDR1 is LGHNA and CDR2 YSLEER.

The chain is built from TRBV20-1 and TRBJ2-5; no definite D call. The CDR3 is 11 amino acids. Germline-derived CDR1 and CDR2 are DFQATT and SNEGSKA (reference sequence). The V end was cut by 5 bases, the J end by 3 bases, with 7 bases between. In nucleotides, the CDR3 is TGCAGTGCTTGGAAGGAAGAGACCCAGTACTTC. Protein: CSAWKEETQYF.

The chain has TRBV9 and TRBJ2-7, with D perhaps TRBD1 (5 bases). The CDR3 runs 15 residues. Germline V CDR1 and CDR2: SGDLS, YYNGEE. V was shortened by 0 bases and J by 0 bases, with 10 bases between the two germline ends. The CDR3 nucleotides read TGTGCCAGCAGCGTAGGGGGCAGGGCCTCCTACGAGCAGTACTTC. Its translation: CASSVGGRASYEQYF.

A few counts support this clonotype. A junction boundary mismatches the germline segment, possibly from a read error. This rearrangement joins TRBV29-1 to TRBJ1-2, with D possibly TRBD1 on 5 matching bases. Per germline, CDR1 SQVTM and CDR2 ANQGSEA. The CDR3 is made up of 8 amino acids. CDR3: CSVDEGPF. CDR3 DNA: TGCAGCGTTGATGAGGGGCCCTTC.

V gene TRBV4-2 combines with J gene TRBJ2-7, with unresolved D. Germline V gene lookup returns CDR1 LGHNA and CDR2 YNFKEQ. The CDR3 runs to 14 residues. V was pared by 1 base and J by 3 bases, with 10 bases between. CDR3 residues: CASSQAKQIYEQYF. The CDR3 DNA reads TGTGCCAGCAGCCAAGCTAAACAGATCTACGAGCAGTACTTC.

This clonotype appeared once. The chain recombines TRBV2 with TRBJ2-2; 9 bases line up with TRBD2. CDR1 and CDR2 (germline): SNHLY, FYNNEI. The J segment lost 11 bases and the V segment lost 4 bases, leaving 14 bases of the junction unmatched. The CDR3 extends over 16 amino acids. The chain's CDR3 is CASSAGGGRGGRELFF. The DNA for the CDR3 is TGTGCCAGCAGTGCGGGAGGCGGGCGGGGGGGCCGTGAGCTGTTTTTT.

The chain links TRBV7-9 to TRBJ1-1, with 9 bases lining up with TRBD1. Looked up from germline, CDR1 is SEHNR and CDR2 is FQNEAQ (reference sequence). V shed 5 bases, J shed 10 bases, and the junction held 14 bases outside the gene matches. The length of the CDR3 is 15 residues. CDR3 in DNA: TGTGCCAGCAGCCCGGGACAGGGCTTTATAGGGTCAGCTTTCTTT. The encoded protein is CASSPGQGFIGSAFF.

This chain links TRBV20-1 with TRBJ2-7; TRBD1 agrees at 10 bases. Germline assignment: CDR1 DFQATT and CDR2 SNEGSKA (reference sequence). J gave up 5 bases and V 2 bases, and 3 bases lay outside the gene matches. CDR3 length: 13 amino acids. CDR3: CSARTGTGDEQYF. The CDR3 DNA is TGCAGTGCTAGAACCGGGACAGGGGACGAGCAGTACTTC.

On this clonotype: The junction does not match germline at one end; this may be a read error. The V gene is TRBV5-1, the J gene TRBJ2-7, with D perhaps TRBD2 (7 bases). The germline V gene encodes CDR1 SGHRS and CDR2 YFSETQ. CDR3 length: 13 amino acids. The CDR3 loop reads CASSWGGAYERYF. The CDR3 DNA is TGCGCCAGCAGCTGGGGGGGGGCCTACGAGCGGTACTTC.

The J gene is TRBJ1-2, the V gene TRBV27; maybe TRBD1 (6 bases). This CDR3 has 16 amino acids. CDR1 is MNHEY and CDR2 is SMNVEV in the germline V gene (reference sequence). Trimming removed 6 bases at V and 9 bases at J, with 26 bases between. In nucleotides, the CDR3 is TGTGCCAGCAGGCCGATGGGGCAGGGGCCGGTAGGGAGCTACACCTTC. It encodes CASRPMGQGPVGSYTF.

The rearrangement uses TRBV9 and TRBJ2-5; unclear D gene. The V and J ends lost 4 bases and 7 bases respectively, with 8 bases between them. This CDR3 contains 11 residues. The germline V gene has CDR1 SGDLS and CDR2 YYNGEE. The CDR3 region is CASSSFGTQYF. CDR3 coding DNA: TGTGCCAGCAGCTCGTTCGGGACCCAGTACTTC.

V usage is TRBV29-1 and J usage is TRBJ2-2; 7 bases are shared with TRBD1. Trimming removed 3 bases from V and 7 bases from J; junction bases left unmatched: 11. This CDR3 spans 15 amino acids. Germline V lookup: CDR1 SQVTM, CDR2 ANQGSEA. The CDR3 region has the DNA TGCAGCGTTGACCAGTTCGGGACAGCAAACGGGGAGCTGTTTTTT. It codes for CSVDQFGTANGELFF.

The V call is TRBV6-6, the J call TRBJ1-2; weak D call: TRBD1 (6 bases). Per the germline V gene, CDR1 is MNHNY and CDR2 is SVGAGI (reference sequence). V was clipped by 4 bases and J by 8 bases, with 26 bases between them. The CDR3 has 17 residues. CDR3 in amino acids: CASSSLLYTGMGYGYTF. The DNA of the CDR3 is TGTGCCAGCAGTTCCTTATTATACACAGGGATGGGATACGGCTACACCTTC.

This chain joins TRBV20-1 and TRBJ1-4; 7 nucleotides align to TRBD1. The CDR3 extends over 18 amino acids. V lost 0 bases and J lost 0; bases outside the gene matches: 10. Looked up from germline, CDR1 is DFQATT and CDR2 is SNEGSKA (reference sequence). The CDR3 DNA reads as TGCAGTGCTAGAGACTCATACAGGGGAGTTGCAACTAATGAAAAACTGTTTTTT. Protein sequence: CSARDSYRGVATNEKLFF.

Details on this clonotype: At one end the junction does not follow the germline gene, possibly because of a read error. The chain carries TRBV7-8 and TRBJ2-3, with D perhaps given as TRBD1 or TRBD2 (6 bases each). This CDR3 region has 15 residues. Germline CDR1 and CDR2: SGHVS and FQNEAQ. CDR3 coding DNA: TGTGCCAGCAGCACGCGGCTGAGGGGGGCAGATGCGCAGTATTTT. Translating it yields CASSTRLRGADAQYF.

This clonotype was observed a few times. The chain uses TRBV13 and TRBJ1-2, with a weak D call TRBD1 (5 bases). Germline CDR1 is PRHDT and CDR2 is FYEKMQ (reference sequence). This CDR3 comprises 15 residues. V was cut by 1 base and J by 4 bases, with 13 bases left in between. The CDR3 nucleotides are TGTGCCAGCAGCTTAGTCAGGGATCCTTCCTATGGCTACACCTTC. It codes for CASSLVRDPSYGYTF.